These 32 T cell receptor beta chains were sequenced from one sample in a study of tumor and adjacent non-tumor tissue in lung cancer. This sample's RNA came from whole unsorted tissue. Three rounds of nested PCR, following a modified ARM-PCR protocol, produced the TCRbeta library. MiXCR, applied by TCRdb to the multiplex PCR reads, yields one record per CDR3 protein. The profile covers over 85,000 distinct CDR3 sequences, with approximately 87% appearing a single time and 22% taken by the ten largest. Specimen: lung tumor tissue. Source of these receptors: a man aged 65 to 85 with non-small cell lung cancer.

Regarding this clonotype: The junction shows a germline mismatch at one end, possibly a read error. The chain carries TRBV4-2 and TRBJ1-1; 8 bases line up with TRBD1. This CDR3 is 15 amino acids long. Per the germline V gene, CDR1 is LGHNA and CDR2 is YNFKEQ. As DNA, the CDR3 is TGTGCCAGTAGCCCCGTGACAGGGGAGGGCACTGAAGCTTTCTTT. Amino acid sequence: CASSPVTGEGTEAFF.

Of note for this clonotype: At one end the junction does not follow the germline gene, possibly because of a read error. The chain employs TRBV4-2 and TRBJ2-1; 11 positions match TRBD2. The CDR3 extends over 18 amino acids. From germline, CDR1 is LGHNA and CDR2 YNFKEQ. CDR3 in DNA: TGTGCCAGCAGCCAAAGGACAAGGGGACTAGCGGTCTACAATGTGCAGTTCTTC. This encodes CASSQRTRGLAVYNVQFF.

Remarks on this clonotype: An end of the junction differs from the germline gene, which may be a read error. V is TRBV6-6 and J is TRBJ2-7, with D hard to call. Germline lookup yields CDR1 MNHNY and CDR2 SVGAGI (reference sequence). The CDR3 has 13 amino acids. The CDR3 reads CASSYSRNYEQYF. The CDR3 nucleotides are TGCGCCAGCAGTTACTCACGGAACTACGAGCAGTATTTC.

On this clonotype itself: A junction boundary mismatches the germline segment, possibly from a read error. In DNA, the CDR3 is TGCAGCGCTGAAGAGTACGTTCAGGGCCATATTAGCTATGGCTACACCTTC. Translating it yields CSAEEYVQGHISYGYTF. The rearrangement uses TRBV29-1 and TRBJ1-2; D is perhaps TRBD1 (5 bases). CDR3 length equals 17 residues. Germline lookup yields CDR1 SQVTM and CDR2 ANQGSEA.

Turning to this clonotype: One end of the junction does not line up with germline, which may come from a read error. V and J are TRBV11-2 and TRBJ2-2, with D perhaps TRBD2 (7 bases). The CDR3 runs to 15 residues. CDR1 and CDR2 from the germline V gene are SGHAT and FQNNGV. The CDR3 here is CASSPLGGGSGELFF. The CDR3 coding sequence is TGTGCCAGCAGCCCCCTAGGGGGGGGGTCCGGGGAACTGTTTTTT.

About this clonotype: Mismatch with germline at one junction end may stem from a read error. The J gene is TRBJ2-1, the V gene TRBV4-3; TRBD2 aligns across 8 bases. The CDR3 has 17 residues. The V gene's germline CDR1 is LGHNA and CDR2 YSLEER. The CDR3 reads CTSSQDPAGAEYNEQFF. The CDR3 nucleotides read TGTACCAGCAGCCAGGACCCAGCGGGAGCTGAATACAATGAGCAGTTCTTC.

Turning to this clonotype: A junction end diverges from the germline sequence, so it may reflect a read error. The J gene is TRBJ2-2, the V gene TRBV28; 9 nucleotides align to TRBD1. Germline V gene lookup returns CDR1 MDHEN and CDR2 SYDVKM. There are 17 residues in the CDR3. CDR3 coding DNA: TGTGCCAGCAGTCCAGCCAGTACCGGGACAGGGACCGAGGAGCTGTTTTTT. Its translation is CASSPASTGTGTEELFF.

The J gene is TRBJ2-1, the V gene TRBV29-1; 7 bases line up with TRBD2. The length of the CDR3 is 14 residues. Germline values: CDR1 SQVTM, CDR2 ANQGSEA. Trimming took 8 bases from V and 7 from J; bases not matched to a gene: 14. The CDR3 loop is CSPVGRATNNEQFF. CDR3 coding DNA: TGCAGCCCTGTGGGGAGGGCCACAAATAATGAGCAGTTCTTC.

Remarks on this clonotype: One junction end disagrees with the germline gene, perhaps due to a read error. The chain uses TRBV20-1 and TRBJ2-7, with 8 bases fitting TRBD1. CDR1 is DFQATT, CDR2 SNEGSKA, per germline (reference sequence). This CDR3 has 14 amino acids. The CDR3 protein is CSAQWTGTSYERYF. The CDR3 DNA follows: TGCAGTGCTCAGTGGACAGGGACATCCTACGAGCGGTACTTC.

As for this clonotype: At one end the junction does not follow the germline gene, possibly because of a read error. The V call is TRBV4-3, the J call TRBJ2-2; a weak D match, TRBD2 (5 bases). CDR3 size: 14 residues. Germline V gives CDR1 LGHNA, CDR2 YSLEER. CDR3 coding DNA: TGCGCCATCAGCCACAGAGGGCTGGTCGGGGAGCTGTTTTTT. Its translation is CAISHRGLVGELFF.

CDR3 DNA: TGTGCCAGCAGCGTACAGGCGGTCTCAGATACGCAGTATTTT. This translates into CASSVQAVSDTQYF. The V call is TRBV11-2, the J call TRBJ2-3; D perhaps matches TRBD1 (5 bases). This CDR3 is built from 14 residues. Looked up from germline, CDR1 is SGHAT and CDR2 is FQNNGV. Trimming took off 5 bases at V and 4 bases at J, with 13 bases between the two ends.

As for this clonotype: At one end, the junction sequence differs from germline, possibly due to a read error. This chain links TRBV6-2 or TRBV6-3 with TRBJ2-1, with 8 bases identical to TRBD2. CDR1 MNHEY and CDR2 SVGEGT come from the germline V gene. The CDR3 sequence is 15 residues long. The CDR3 region has the DNA TGTGCCAGCAGTCTGCGGGGGGCCTCCTACAATGAACAGTTATTC. This gives the protein CASSLRGASYNEQLF.

Note on this clonotype: At one end, the junction sequence differs from germline, possibly due to a read error. The rearrangement uses TRBV4-1 and TRBJ1-1, with D possibly being TRBD1 (5 bases). This CDR3 spans 15 amino acids. The V gene's germline CDR1 is MGHRA and CDR2 YSYEKL. This CDR3 reads CAGSQGHGWNIEAFF. The DNA of the CDR3 is TGCGCCGGCAGCCAAGGACATGGCTGGAACATTGAAGCTTTCTTT.

J is TRBJ2-1 and V is TRBV10-2; no firm D call. Germline loops: CDR1 WSHSY, CDR2 SAAADI. The CDR3 consists of 15 residues. V was cut by 6 bases and J by 13 bases, with 25 bases left in between. The DNA of the CDR3 is TGCGCCAGCAGGTCCCCTGGACCCTTTTCTCATGGACAGTTCTTC. It encodes CASRSPGPFSHGQFF.

As for this clonotype: A junction end diverges from the germline sequence, so it may reflect a read error. The chain carries TRBV5-1 and TRBJ2-7; 9 bases line up with TRBD1. In germline, CDR1 is SGHRS, CDR2 YFSETQ. The CDR3 consists of 14 residues. CDR3 loop: CARSSGTGLERKYF. CDR3 DNA sequence: TGCGCCAGGAGCTCCGGGACAGGGCTCGAAAGGAAGTACTTC.

This rearrangement joins TRBV10-2 to TRBJ2-5; D may be TRBD1 or TRBD2 (6 bases each). CDR1 is WSHSY and CDR2 is SAAADI in the germline V gene. The CDR3 is 15 amino acids. The CDR3 region is CASGDMGHGEETQYF. CDR3 coding DNA: TGCGCTAGCGGAGATATGGGACATGGAGAAGAGACCCAGTACTTC.

To note about this clonotype: A junction end diverges from the germline sequence, so it may reflect a read error. V usage is TRBV5-6 and J usage is TRBJ2-7; unclear D gene. Per the germline V gene, CDR1 is SGHDT and CDR2 is YYEEEE. The CDR3 loop spans 14 amino acids. CDR3 coding DNA: TGTGCTAGCAGCTTGCTAGGATCTAAGTACGAGCAGTACTTC. It is translated as CASSLLGSKYEQYF.

With respect to this clonotype: An end of the junction does not agree with germline; a read error may underlie this. The V and J genes are TRBV12-3 or TRBV12-4 and TRBJ1-2; D call uncertain. This CDR3 region has 12 residues. The CDR3: CASSLGHDLFGF. The DNA of the CDR3 is TGTGCAAGCAGTCTCGGCCATGACTTATTTGGCTTC.

Points on this clonotype: One junction end does not reproduce the germline sequence, and a read error may be involved. This chain uses TRBV11-3 with TRBJ2-3; D ambiguous. The CDR3 has 15 residues. Germline values: CDR1 SGHNT, CDR2 YENEEA. CDR3 residues: CASTRWEVSRDTQYF. As DNA, the CDR3 is TGTGCCAGCACCCGTTGGGAAGTAAGCAGAGATACCCAGTATTTT.

To note about this clonotype: The junction does not match germline at one end; this may be a read error. The rearrangement joins TRBV6-6 to TRBJ2-1; TRBD2 aligns across 9 bases. CDR1 and CDR2 (germline): MNHNY, SVGAGI (reference sequence). The length of the CDR3 is 15 residues. The CDR3 DNA reads as TGTGCTAGCATTATGACTAGCGGCCCTTACTATGAGCAGTCCTTC. Translating it yields CASIMTSGPYYEQSF.

As to this clonotype: A much larger clonotype is one base distant, so this may be a read error. The chain joins TRBV6-6 to TRBJ1-4; the D gene is possibly TRBD1 (5 bases). Trimming left V 5 bases short and J 2 bases short, with 9 bases between. From germline, CDR1 is MNHNY and CDR2 SVGAGI (reference sequence). This CDR3 is built from 14 residues. The CDR3 DNA is TGTGCCAGCAGTCTGGGGGGGACTAATGAAAAACTGTTTTTT. It encodes CASSLGGTNEKLFF.

Comment on this clonotype: One end of the junction varies from germline; a read error may be responsible. CDR3 DNA sequence: TGCAATGCTCCCCGTGAGGGGCGAGTCACCGGGGAGCTGTTTTTT. It yields the protein CNAPREGRVTGELFF. The chain employs TRBV20-1 and TRBJ2-2, with D perhaps TRBD1 or TRBD2 (5 bases each). This CDR3 comprises 15 residues. Germline V gene sequence: CDR1 DFQATT, CDR2 SNEGSKA (reference sequence).

Comments on this clonotype: No conserved phenylalanine or tryptophan is present at the end of the CDR3, so a read error is the likely explanation. The chain recombines TRBV28 with TRBJ2-1; 7 bases match TRBD1. The ends lost 6 bases at V and 8 bases at J; junction bases unmatched: 16. The germline V gene has CDR1 MDHEN and CDR2 SYDVKM. The CDR3 sequence is 16 residues long. CDR3 nucleotides: TGTGCCAGCAGACCTTGGGGACAGTCGAGTGTGGATGAGCAGTTCTTA. Translating it yields CASRPWGQSSVDEQFL.

As for this clonotype: This sequence may be a read error, since a much larger clone differs from it by one base. This chain links TRBV14 with TRBJ2-5; 12 nucleotides line up with TRBD2. The CDR3 extends over 16 amino acids. The ends lost 7 bases at V and 2 bases at J; junction bases unmatched: 8. Germline V gene lookup returns CDR1 SGHDN and CDR2 FVKESK. The CDR3 region has the DNA TGTGCCAGCACCCACTGGACTAGCGGGAAACAAGAGACCCAGTACTTC. This gives the protein CASTHWTSGKQETQYF.

In the case of this clonotype: One end of the junction fails to match germline, which may point to a read error. Here the CDR3 DNA reads TGTGCTAGCAGCCTCGGCTACAATGAGCAGGTCTTC. Translation: CASSLGYNEQVF. This rearrangement joins TRBV6-6 to TRBJ2-1; D gene ambiguous. Germline V lookup: CDR1 MNHNY, CDR2 SVGAGI (reference sequence). The CDR3 is 12 amino acids.

About this clonotype itself: A junction boundary mismatches the germline segment, possibly from a read error. The rearrangement joins TRBV6-1 to TRBJ1-2; 8 bases agree with TRBD1. The germline CDR1 and CDR2 sequences are MNHNS and SASEGT. The CDR3 is 15 residues long. The CDR3 here is CASCEGQGLNYGYIF. CDR3 DNA: TGTGCCAGCTGTGAAGGACAGGGACTCAACTATGGCTACATCTTC.

With respect to this clonotype: This likely comes from a read error, as the CDR3 has no conserved phenylalanine or tryptophan at its end. The chain employs TRBV5-6 and TRBJ2-5; D is undetermined. The CDR3 loop spans 14 amino acids. In germline, CDR1 is SGHDT, CDR2 YYEEEE. Trimming took off 5 bases at V and 6 bases at J, with 17 bases between the two ends. The CDR3 reads CASSLSTVRKTQYL. The CDR3 DNA reads as TGTGCCAGCAGTCTGTCAACAGTGAGGAAGACCCAGTACCTC.

For this clonotype: Just one base apart from a much larger clone, this may be a read error. The chain combines TRBV20-1 with TRBJ2-7; 11 bases fit TRBD2. V lost 4 bases to trimming and J lost 2 bases; unmatched junction nucleotides: 7. The germline CDR1 and CDR2 sequences are DFQATT and SNEGSKA (reference sequence). This CDR3 comprises 15 residues. The CDR3 sequence: CSAKRTSGLTYEQYF. In nucleotides, the CDR3 is TGCAGTGCTAAACGGACTAGCGGGCTGACCTACGAGCAGTACTTC.

With regard to this clonotype: This CDR3 is missing its conserved last phenylalanine or tryptophan, likely due to a read error. This chain links TRBV10-2 with TRBJ2-2; 8 bases fit TRBD2. CDR1 and CDR2 (germline): WSHSY, SAAADI. V shed 6 bases, J shed 2 bases, and the junction held 8 bases outside the gene matches. The CDR3 consists of 16 residues. The CDR3 spells CASSPDGGGNTGELFL. The CDR3 DNA reads TGCGCCAGCAGCCCAGACGGGGGGGGTAACACCGGGGAGCTGTTTTTA.

To note about this clonotype: At one end the junction does not follow the germline gene, possibly because of a read error. The rearrangement links TRBV29-1 to TRBJ2-5, with no clear D. CDR1 is SQVTM and CDR2 is ANQGSEA in the germline V gene. This CDR3 spans 11 amino acids. The CDR3 coding sequence is TGCATCGTTGCTTATGAGGAGACCCAATACTTC. It translates to CIVAYEETQYF.

Worth noting for this clonotype: Compared with germline, one end of the junction differs, possibly owing to a read error. The gene calls are TRBV13 and TRBJ1-1; the D is unclear. CDR3 length equals 15 residues. Germline V CDR1 and CDR2: PRHDT, FYEKMQ (reference sequence). The CDR3 DNA reads as TGTACCAGCAGCTTCCGTCTAAACATGAACACTGAGGCTTTCTTT. This gives the protein CTSSFRLNMNTEAFF.

A word on this clonotype: A single base separates this from a much larger clone, so it may be a read error. This CDR3 is CSRNYGENTEAFF. The CDR3 DNA follows: TGCAGTCGGAACTACGGGGAGAACACTGAAGCTTTCTTT. The chain links TRBV20-1 to TRBJ1-1, with D uncertain. The CDR3 runs 13 residues. CDR1 and CDR2 (germline): DFQATT, SNEGSKA (reference sequence). V dropped 8 bases and J dropped 1 base, with 14 bases sitting between them.